This record looks at one T cell receptor beta chain sequence and its context. These data are taken from a study of shared clonotypes between healthy human individuals. V lost 3 bases, J lost 8 bases, and 21 bases stayed unmatched. The germline V gene encodes CDR1 ENHRY and CDR2 SYGVKD. The CDR3 loop spans 18 amino acids. TCRdb's table, derived via immunoSEQ multiplex PCR, lists solely in-frame clones and lacks some. The sample records approximately 940,000 clones, approximately 80% being singletons. Sequencing was carried out using memory CD4+ T cells sorted from blood. Indicated subset: CD45RA-negative fraction. The chain links TRBV10-3 to TRBJ1-2; TRBD1 aligns across 7 bases. The receptor comes from a man between 18 and 35 years old in good health. The CDR3 DNA sequence: TGTGCCATCAGTGAATTTTGGACACAGGGGAAGGGGGAAGGGGGCTACACCTTC. This translates into CAISEFWTQGKGEGGYTF.